The next 14 T cell receptor beta chains were all read from a single sample in a study of T cells in Graves' hyperthyroidism and ophthalmopathy. Researchers took RNA transcripts and amplified the TCR beta CDR3 regions from them. First-round RT-PCR targeting the TCR CDR3 was performed with the HTBI primer set. In TCRdb, the multiplex PCR reads were re-called with MiXCR into one record per CDR3 protein. This repertoire shows about 840,000 distinct CDR3 sequences, more than 30% found once; its top ten account for approximately 8.7%. Sequenced material: blood. These receptors were collected from a man in his late teens or twenties with Graves' hyperthyroidism.

The chain uses TRBV7-9 and TRBJ1-1; a possible D gene is TRBD1 (5 bases). CDR3 length equals 13 residues. Per germline, CDR1 SEHNR and CDR2 FQNEAQ (reference sequence). V was trimmed by 7 bases and J by 8 bases, leaving 17 bases between them. The CDR3 is CASIRGVGTEAFF. The CDR3 DNA reads as TGTGCCAGCATCCGAGGAGTGGGGACGGAAGCTTTCTTT.

This clonotype turned up a few times. CDR3 nucleotides: TGCGCCAGCTACCCGGGGACAGGGACCCATTCACCCCTCCACTTT. Its translation is CASYPGTGTHSPLHF. The rearrangement joins TRBV5-1 to TRBJ1-6; TRBD1 matches at 9 bases. The junction had 10 bases not matched to a gene; V was cut back by 7 bases and J by 8 bases. The CDR3 sequence is 15 residues long. Germline-derived CDR1 and CDR2 are SGHRS and YFSETQ.

This clonotype was detected a few times. The V and J genes are TRBV19 and TRBJ1-5; D gene uncertain. Germline V gene lookup returns CDR1 LNHDA and CDR2 SQIVND (reference sequence). V was shortened by 8 bases and J by 4 bases, with 12 bases between the two germline ends. CDR3 length equals 13 residues. Written as DNA, the CDR3 is TGTGCCAGTTGGAGCGATCGGAATCAGCCCCAGCATTTT. Protein sequence: CASWSDRNQPQHF.

This chain connects TRBV9 to TRBJ2-7; D may be TRBD1 (6 bases). Trimming shortened V by 0 bases and J by 2 bases, and 12 bases separated the two germline ends. The CDR3 is made up of 15 amino acids. Germline assignment: CDR1 SGDLS and CDR2 YYNGEE. The CDR3 DNA follows: TGTGCCAGCAGCGTAGGCAACAGGGCTCCCTACGAGCAGTACTTC. This gives the protein CASSVGNRAPYEQYF.

This clonotype showed up many times. CDR3 sequence (DNA): TGTGCCACCAGCAGAGCTTGGGCAGGGGCTTTCTTT. Amino acids: CATSRAWAGAFF. This sequence joins TRBV15 and TRBJ1-1; D might be TRBD1 (5 bases). Germline V gene lookup returns CDR1 LNHNV and CDR2 YYDKDF (reference sequence). The CDR3 length is 12 residues. Between the trimmed V and J ends, which lost 1 base and 11 bases, there was a span of 11 bases.

This clonotype was observed a few times. V gene TRBV7-9 combines with J gene TRBJ1-6; D remains ambiguous. Germline V lookup: CDR1 SEHNR, CDR2 FQNEAQ (reference sequence). Trimming pared 5 bases from V and 9 bases from J, leaving 14 bases between. The CDR3 is 14 residues long. CDR3 residues: CASSIPGRSSPLHF. In nucleotides, the CDR3 is TGTGCCAGCAGCATCCCAGGAAGGAGTTCACCCCTCCACTTT.

This clonotype was counted a few times. This sequence joins TRBV20-1 and TRBJ1-3; D unclear. CDR1 and CDR2 (germline): DFQATT, SNEGSKA (reference sequence). V was cut by 3 bases and J by 2 bases, with 11 bases left in between. The CDR3 has 14 residues. CDR3 residues: CSASEGNAGNTIYF. The CDR3 DNA is TGCAGTGCTAGTGAAGGGAACGCTGGAAACACCATATATTTT.

Many counts were recorded for this clonotype. The V and J genes are TRBV9 and TRBJ2-6; TRBD1 matches 12 bases. The CDR3 contains 18 residues. V shed 0 bases, J shed 4 bases, and the junction held 5 bases outside the gene matches. CDR1 SGDLS and CDR2 YYNGEE come from the germline V gene. The CDR3 sequence is CASSVAGQGAAGANVLTF. For the CDR3, the DNA is TGTGCCAGCAGCGTAGCGGGACAGGGGGCAGCCGGGGCCAACGTCCTGACTTTC. Full variable domain (remainder filled in from reference TRBV9 and TRBJ2-6): DSGVTQTPKHLITATGQRVTLRCSPRSGDLSVYWYQQSLDQGLQFLIQYYNGEERAKGNILERFSAQQFPDLHSELNLSSLELGDSALYFCASSVAGQGAAGANVLTFGAGSRLTVL.

The chain combines TRBV5-6 with TRBJ1-1; 7 bases line up with TRBD1. Per germline, CDR1 SGHDT and CDR2 YYEEEE. The CDR3 spans 15 residues. Trimming cost V 3 bases and J 6 bases; bases outside gene matches: 11. Written as DNA, the CDR3 is TGTGCCAGCAGCTCAAAGACAGGGCCGGTGGCTGAAGCTTTCTTT. Its protein is CASSSKTGPVAEAFF.

This chain uses TRBV12-3 or TRBV12-4 with TRBJ2-7; TRBD1 might be the D (5 bases). The CDR3 consists of 14 residues. V gave up 3 bases and J gave up 5 bases, with 14 bases separating them. As DNA, the CDR3 is TGTGCCAGCAGTTTCCCAGGGTCCGGCAACGAGCAGTACTTC. The encoded protein is CASSFPGSGNEQYF.

The sample holds many counts of this clonotype. J is TRBJ2-7 and V is TRBV20-1, with TRBD2 matching over 9 bases. The germline V gene encodes CDR1 DFQATT and CDR2 SNEGSKA (reference sequence). The CDR3 runs 16 residues. The ends lost 3 bases at V and 5 bases at J; junction bases unmatched: 14. Here the CDR3 DNA reads TGCAGTGCTAGGGGCGCGGGGGGGCGAAGAAAGGACGAGCAGTACTTC. Protein product: CSARGAGGRRKDEQYF.

This clonotype has at least ten counts. The chain recombines TRBV19 with TRBJ1-5; TRBD1 agrees at 7 bases. V shed 3 bases, J shed 0 bases, and the junction held 2 bases outside the gene matches. This CDR3 has 15 residues. CDR1 and CDR2 from the germline V gene are LNHDA and SQIVND (reference sequence). CDR3 protein: CASSMTGNSNQPQHF. For the CDR3, the DNA is TGTGCCAGTAGTATGACAGGGAATAGCAATCAGCCCCAGCATTTT.

In DNA, the CDR3 is TGTGCTAGTGCCCTGGGACACTCCTATAATTCACCCCTCCACTTT. Translating gives CASALGHSYNSPLHF. This chain uses TRBV12-5 with TRBJ1-6; D perhaps matches TRBD1 (6 bases). CDR3 size: 15 residues. Germline-derived CDR1 and CDR2 are LGHNT and FRNRAP. V was shortened by 7 bases and J by 0 bases, with 10 bases between the two germline ends.

This clonotype was seen just once. At one boundary the junction diverges from the germline segment, which might be a read error. The chain couples TRBV11-2 to TRBJ2-5, with 7 nucleotides matching TRBD1. The CDR3 contains 15 residues. Germline lookup yields CDR1 SGHAT and CDR2 FQNNGV. The CDR3 nucleotides are TGCGCCAGCAGCCAACCTACAGGGGACGGAGAGACCCAGTACTTC. Its protein is CASSQPTGDGETQYF.